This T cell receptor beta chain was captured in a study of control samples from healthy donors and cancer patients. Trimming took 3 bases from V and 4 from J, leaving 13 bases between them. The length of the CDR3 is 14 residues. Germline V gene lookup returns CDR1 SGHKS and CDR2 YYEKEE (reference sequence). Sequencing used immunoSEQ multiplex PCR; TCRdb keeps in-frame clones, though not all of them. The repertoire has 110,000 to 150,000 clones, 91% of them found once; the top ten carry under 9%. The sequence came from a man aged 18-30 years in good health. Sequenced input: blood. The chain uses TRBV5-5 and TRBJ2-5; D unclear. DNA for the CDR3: TGTGCCAGCAGCTGGATGGGGTTAGGAGAGACCCAGTACTTC. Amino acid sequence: CASSWMGLGETQYF.